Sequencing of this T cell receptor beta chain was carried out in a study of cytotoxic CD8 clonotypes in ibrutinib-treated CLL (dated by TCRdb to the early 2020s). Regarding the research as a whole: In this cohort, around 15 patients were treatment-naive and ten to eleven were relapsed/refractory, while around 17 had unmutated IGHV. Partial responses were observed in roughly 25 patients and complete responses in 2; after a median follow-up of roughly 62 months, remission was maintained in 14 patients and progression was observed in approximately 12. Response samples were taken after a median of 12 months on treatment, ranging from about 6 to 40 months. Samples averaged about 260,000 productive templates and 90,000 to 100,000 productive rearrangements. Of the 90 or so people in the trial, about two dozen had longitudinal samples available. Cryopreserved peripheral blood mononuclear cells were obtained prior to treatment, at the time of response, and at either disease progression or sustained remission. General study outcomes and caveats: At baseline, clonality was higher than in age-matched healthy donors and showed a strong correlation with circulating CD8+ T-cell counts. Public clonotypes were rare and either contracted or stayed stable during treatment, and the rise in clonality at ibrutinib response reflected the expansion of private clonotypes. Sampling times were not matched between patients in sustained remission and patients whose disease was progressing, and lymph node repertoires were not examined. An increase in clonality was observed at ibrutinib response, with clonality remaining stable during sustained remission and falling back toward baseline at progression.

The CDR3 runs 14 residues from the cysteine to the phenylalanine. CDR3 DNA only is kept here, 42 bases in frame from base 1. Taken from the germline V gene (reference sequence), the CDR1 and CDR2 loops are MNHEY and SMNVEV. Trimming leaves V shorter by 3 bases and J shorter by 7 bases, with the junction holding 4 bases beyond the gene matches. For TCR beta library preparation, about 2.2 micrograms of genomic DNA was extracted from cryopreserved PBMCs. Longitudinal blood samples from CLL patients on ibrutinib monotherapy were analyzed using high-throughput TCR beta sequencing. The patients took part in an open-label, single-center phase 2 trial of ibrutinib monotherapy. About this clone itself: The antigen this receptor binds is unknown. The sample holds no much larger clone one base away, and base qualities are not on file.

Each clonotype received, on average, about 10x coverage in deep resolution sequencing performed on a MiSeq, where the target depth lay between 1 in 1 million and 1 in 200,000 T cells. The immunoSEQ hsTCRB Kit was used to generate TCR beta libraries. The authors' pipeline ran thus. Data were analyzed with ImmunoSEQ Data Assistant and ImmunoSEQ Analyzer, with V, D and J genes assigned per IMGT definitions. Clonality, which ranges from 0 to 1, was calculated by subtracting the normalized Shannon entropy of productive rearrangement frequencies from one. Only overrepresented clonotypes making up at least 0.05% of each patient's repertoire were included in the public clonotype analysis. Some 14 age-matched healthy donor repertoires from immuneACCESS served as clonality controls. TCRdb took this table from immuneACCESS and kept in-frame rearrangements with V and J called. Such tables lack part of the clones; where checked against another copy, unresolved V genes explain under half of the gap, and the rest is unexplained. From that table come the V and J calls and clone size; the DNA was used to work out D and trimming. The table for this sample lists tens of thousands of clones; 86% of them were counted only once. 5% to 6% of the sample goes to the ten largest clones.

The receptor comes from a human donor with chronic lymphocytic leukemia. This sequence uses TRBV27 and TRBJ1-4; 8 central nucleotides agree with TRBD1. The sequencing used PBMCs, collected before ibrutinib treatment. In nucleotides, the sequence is TGTGCCAGCAGTTTGGACAGGGCGACTGAAAAACTGTTTTTT. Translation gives CASSLDRATEKLFF.